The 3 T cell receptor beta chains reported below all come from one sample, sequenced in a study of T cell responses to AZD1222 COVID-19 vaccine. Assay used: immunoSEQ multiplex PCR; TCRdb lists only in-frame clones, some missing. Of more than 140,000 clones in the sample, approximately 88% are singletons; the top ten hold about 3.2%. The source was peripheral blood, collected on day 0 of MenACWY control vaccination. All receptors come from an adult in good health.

CDR3 loop: CASSLAPPSTDTQYF. CDR3 DNA: TGCGCCAGCAGCTTGGCCCCCCCCTCCACAGATACGCAGTATTTT. The chain recombines TRBV5-1 with TRBJ2-3; no clear D gene. Germline V gene lookup returns CDR1 SGHRS and CDR2 YFSETQ. There are 15 residues in the CDR3. V shed 0 bases and J shed 2 bases, with 10 bases lying between them.

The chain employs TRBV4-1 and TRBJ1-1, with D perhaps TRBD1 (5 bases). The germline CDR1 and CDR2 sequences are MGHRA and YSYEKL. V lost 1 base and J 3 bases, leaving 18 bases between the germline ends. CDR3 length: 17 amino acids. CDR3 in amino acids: CASSQAGHPGLHTEAFF. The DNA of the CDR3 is TGCGCCAGCAGCCAAGCAGGACACCCCGGACTCCACACTGAAGCTTTCTTT.

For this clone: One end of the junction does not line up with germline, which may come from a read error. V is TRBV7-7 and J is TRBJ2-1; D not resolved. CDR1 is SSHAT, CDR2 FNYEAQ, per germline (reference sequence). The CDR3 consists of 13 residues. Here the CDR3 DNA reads TGTGCTAGCAGCCTCCTTGACTCTAGAGAGCAGTTCTTC. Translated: CASSLLDSREQFF.